The 15 T cell receptor beta chains reported below all come from one sample, sequenced in a study of T cells in Graves' hyperthyroidism and ophthalmopathy (dated by TCRdb to between 2018 and 2021). Library preparation employed multiplex PCR. These reads were obtained on an Illumina HiSeq 2000. The TCR beta CDR3 regions were amplified from the RNA transcripts. The first round of RT-PCR for the TCR CDR3 was performed with the HTBI primer set and the Qiagen OneStep RT-PCR kit. TCRdb reprocessed the public reads (quality trimming at Q25 with fastp, clone calling with MiXCR) and kept in-frame beta chains. For every CDR3 protein sequence, its rows merge into one entry that carries the most common genes and DNA. A total of about 290,000 distinct CDR3 sequences appear in this sample, 16% of them only once. Of the sample, approximately 35% is held by the ten largest clones. Sequencing was performed on blood. The receptors originated from a man aged 25 to 40 with Graves' hyperthyroidism.

This clonotype was counted between two and nine times. CDR3 bases: TGTGCCAGCAGCCCCGGGGCAGGGAAGTCCTACGAGCAGTACTTC. It is translated as CASSPGAGKSYEQYF. The chain uses TRBV12-3 or TRBV12-4 and TRBJ2-7, with D perhaps being TRBD1 or TRBD2 (5 bases each). The CDR3 is 15 residues long. V shed 6 bases and J shed 1 base, with 16 bases lying between them.

The chain employs TRBV5-4 and TRBJ2-3, with 11 bases identical to TRBD1. CDR3 size: 16 residues. V lost 0 bases and J lost 4; bases outside the gene matches: 4. Germline V lookup: CDR1 SGHNT, CDR2 YYREEE (reference sequence). The DNA of the CDR3 is TGTGCCAGCAGCTTGGAAGGACAGGGGGCGGCAGATACGCAGTATTTT. Protein product: CASSLEGQGAADTQYF.

This clonotype was found many times. The CDR3 here is CASSWPGMPNYGYTF. The DNA for the CDR3 is TGCGCCAGCAGCTGGCCCGGCATGCCTAACTATGGCTACACCTTC. The chain carries TRBV5-1 and TRBJ1-2; D gene ambiguous. The germline V gene has CDR1 SGHRS and CDR2 YFSETQ. The CDR3 contains 15 residues. V was clipped by 3 bases and J by 0 bases, with 12 bases between them.

The rearrangement links TRBV6-1 to TRBJ2-7; possible D gene TRBD1, 5 bases. The CDR3 extends over 13 amino acids. V lost 5 bases and J 2 bases, leaving 10 bases between the germline ends. Per the germline V gene, CDR1 is MNHNS and CDR2 is SASEGT. CDR3 residues: CASSFGHTYEQYF. The CDR3 coding sequence is TGTGCCAGCAGTTTTGGACACACCTACGAGCAGTACTTC.

This clonotype appeared many times. V gene TRBV5-5 combines with J gene TRBJ2-3; 9 bases agree with TRBD2. The trim removed 3 bases at V and 2 bases at J, leaving 1 base unmatched. In germline, CDR1 is SGHKS, CDR2 YYEKEE (reference sequence). CDR3 length: 14 residues. The CDR3 DNA is TGTGCCAGCAGCTCGGGACTAGCCACAGATACGCAGTATTTT. This translates into CASSSGLATDTQYF.

This clonotype was recorded at least ten times. The rearrangement joins TRBV10-3 to TRBJ2-3; 10 nucleotides agree with TRBD2. The germline V gene has CDR1 ENHRY and CDR2 SYGVKD. J lost 1 base, V lost 7 bases, and 2 bases had no gene match. The CDR3 contains 14 residues. CDR3 loop: CAITSGSRTDTQYF. The CDR3 DNA reads TGTGCCATCACTAGCGGGAGCCGCACAGATACGCAGTATTTT.

This clonotype was seen many times. The rearrangement joins TRBV20-1 to TRBJ2-7, with D perhaps matching TRBD1 (6 bases). V lost 4 bases and J 0 bases, leaving 16 bases between the germline ends. CDR1 and CDR2 from the germline V gene are DFQATT and SNEGSKA (reference sequence). The CDR3 spans 15 residues. This CDR3 is CSATPTGYTSYEQYF. DNA of the CDR3: TGCAGTGCTACCCCTACAGGGTATACCTCCTACGAGCAGTACTTC.

The sample holds many counts of this clonotype. The chain combines TRBV29-1 with TRBJ2-7, with 8 bases aligning to TRBD2. J was trimmed by 1 base and V by 4 bases; bases with no gene match: 6. Germline V gives CDR1 SQVTM, CDR2 ANQGSEA. The CDR3 loop spans 14 amino acids. CDR3 bases: TGCAGCGTTGCTGGGGCGGGAGGATCCTACGAGCAGTACTTC. This gives the protein CSVAGAGGSYEQYF.

Only a few counts were recorded for this clonotype. This chain uses TRBV12-3 or TRBV12-4 with TRBJ2-1; perhaps TRBD2 as D (7 bases). Trimming left V 6 bases short and J 6 bases short, with 15 bases between. The CDR3 covers 14 residues. CDR3 loop: CASSLGGATNEQFF. The CDR3 DNA sequence: TGTGCCAGCAGCCTGGGGGGGGCTACCAATGAGCAGTTCTTC.

This clonotype showed up just a few times. J is TRBJ2-7 and V is TRBV4-1, with a possible D match to TRBD1 (6 bases). Germline V CDR1 and CDR2: MGHRA, YSYEKL. CDR3 length: 11 amino acids. Trimming pared 4 bases from V and 7 bases from J, leaving 8 bases between. CDR3 in DNA: TGCGCCAGCAGCCGGGGGCGGGAGCAGTACTTC. Encoded protein: CASSRGREQYF.

This clonotype was found a few times. The V call is TRBV4-2, the J call TRBJ2-1; perhaps TRBD1 as D (6 bases). The CDR3 has 15 residues. V was trimmed by 1 base and J by 5 bases, leaving 12 bases between them. CDR1 is LGHNA, CDR2 YNFKEQ, per germline. The DNA of the CDR3 is TGTGCCAGCAGCCAAGTACAGGGTGGGGACAATGAGCAGTTCTTC. It specifies CASSQVQGGDNEQFF.

The chain has TRBV12-3 or TRBV12-4 and TRBJ2-6; D might be TRBD2 (5 bases). CDR3 length equals 15 residues. The V and J ends lost 6 bases and 1 base respectively, with 10 bases between them. DNA of the CDR3: TGTGCCAGCAGAAAGACGGGGTCTGGGGCCAACGTCCTGACTTTC. This sequence encodes CASRKTGSGANVLTF.

The chain joins TRBV13 to TRBJ1-2; 8 nucleotides match TRBD1. V gave up 3 bases and J gave up 6 bases; unmatched junction bases: 0. The germline V gene has CDR1 PRHDT and CDR2 FYEKMQ (reference sequence). This CDR3 region has 12 residues. CDR3 DNA: TGTGCCAGCAGCTTGGACAGGGATGGCTACACCTTC. Amino acids: CASSLDRDGYTF.

This clonotype was seen only once. This may come from a read error, since a much larger clone is one base off. This sequence joins TRBV30 and TRBJ2-1, with D tentatively TRBD2 (6 bases). The germline V gene has CDR1 GTSNPN and CDR2 SVGIG (reference sequence). V was cut by 1 base and J by 5 bases, with 6 bases left in between. The CDR3 sequence is 12 residues long. The CDR3 is CAWSGGDNEQFF. The CDR3 DNA reads as TGTGCCTGGAGTGGGGGGGACAATGAGCAGTTCTTC.

The V call is TRBV12-3 or TRBV12-4, the J call TRBJ2-1, with D possibly called TRBD1 or TRBD2 (5 bases each). The CDR3 extends over 14 amino acids. The ends were cut back, 3 bases at V and 5 bases at J, with 11 bases in the middle. CDR3 loop: CASSFRDGDNEQFF. The CDR3 coding sequence is TGTGCCAGCAGTTTTAGGGACGGGGACAATGAGCAGTTCTTC.